These 29 T cell receptor beta chains were sequenced from one sample in a study of cytomegalovirus exposure and HLA in healthy donors. This PCR relied on a set of 60 Vbeta primers and 13 Jbeta primers. This table comes from immunoSEQ multiplex PCR, and its TCRdb copy is limited to in-frame clones, with some not included. The top ten clones hold 0.85% to 1.4% of a sample with roughly 190,000 clones, about three quarters of them seen once. Sequenced input: PBMCs. All receptors come from a middle-aged woman in good health and CMV-seronegative.

Of note for this clone: The sample has other DNA sequences that encode this CDR3 too. V and J are TRBV6-1 and TRBJ1-1; no clear D gene. The germline gives CDR1 MNHNS, CDR2 SASEGT. V was shortened by 8 bases and J by 1 base, with 5 bases between the two germline ends. The CDR3 is made up of 11 amino acids. CDR3 in DNA: TGTGCCAGCCGAGGGAACACTGAAGCTTTCTTT. This sequence encodes CASRGNTEAFF.

The rearrangement uses TRBV29-1 and TRBJ2-3, with 8 bases fitting TRBD1. The CDR3 consists of 12 residues. Germline loops: CDR1 SQVTM, CDR2 ANQGSEA. Unmatched junction bases numbered 4, after V lost 6 bases and J lost 5 bases. CDR3 residues: CSVGQGEDTQYF. The CDR3 region has the DNA TGCAGCGTCGGACAGGGAGAAGATACGCAGTATTTT.

The genes are TRBV9 and TRBJ1-1; D call uncertain. The CDR3 contains 17 residues. CDR1 SGDLS and CDR2 YYNGEE come from the germline V gene. The V end lost 0 bases, the J end lost 0 bases, and 15 bases lay between the germline ends. CDR3: CASSVASGRALNTEAFF. The DNA of the CDR3 is TGTGCCAGCAGCGTAGCTAGCGGAAGAGCCTTGAACACTGAAGCTTTCTTT.

The chain has TRBV30 and TRBJ2-7; 12 bases align to TRBD2. Per germline, CDR1 GTSNPN and CDR2 SVGIG (reference sequence). The V segment lost 3 bases and the J segment 1 base; nucleotides outside the gene matches: 10. CDR3 length: 17 amino acids. As DNA, the CDR3 is TGTGCCTGGAGCTGGACTAGCGGGAAGGGGGGTTCCTACGAGCAGTACTTC. Its translation: CAWSWTSGKGGSYEQYF.

The V call is TRBV7-2, the J call TRBJ1-2, with 7 bases identical to TRBD1. Losses at the gene ends were 5 bases for V and 0 bases for J; bases not matched to a gene: 6. CDR3 size: 15 residues. Germline lookup yields CDR1 SGHTA and CDR2 FQGNSA. DNA of the CDR3: TGTGCCAGCAGCCCCTCAGGGGGACCTAACTATGGCTACACCTTC. It is translated as CASSPSGGPNYGYTF.

This rearrangement joins TRBV5-1 to TRBJ1-2; possibly TRBD1 for D (6 bases). V was shortened by 0 bases and J by 7 bases, with 13 bases between the two germline ends. The CDR3 contains 14 residues. Germline V CDR1 and CDR2: SGHRS, YFSETQ. CDR3 in amino acids: CASSLDSSRGGYTF. DNA of the CDR3: TGCGCCAGCAGCTTGGACAGTTCCAGGGGTGGCTACACCTTC.

This clone was recorded a few times. The chain uses TRBV14 and TRBJ1-2; tentative D call: TRBD1 (5 bases). This CDR3 is 15 amino acids long. The germline gives CDR1 SGHDN, CDR2 FVKESK. V dropped 1 base and J dropped 8 bases, with 17 bases sitting between them. This CDR3 reads CASSQVGRGEYGYTF. The CDR3, as DNA: TGTGCCAGCAGCCAAGTCGGGAGAGGGGAGTACGGCTACACCTTC.

The chain recombines TRBV6-6 with TRBJ1-3, with 7 bases matching TRBD1. V trimming: 5 bases; J trimming: 2 bases; junction bases outside the gene matches: 6. This CDR3 is built from 15 residues. CDR1 and CDR2 from the germline V gene are MNHNY and SVGAGI (reference sequence). The CDR3: CASSQTGDAGNTIYF. In nucleotides, the CDR3 is TGTGCCAGCAGTCAAACAGGGGATGCTGGAAACACCATATATTTT.

This clone was seen a few times. This chain uses TRBV7-2 with TRBJ1-4; D perhaps matches TRBD1 (5 bases). Germline CDR1 reads SGHTA; CDR2 reads FQGNSA. This CDR3 spans 15 amino acids. The V gene lost 0 bases and the J gene lost 6 bases, with 11 bases spanning the gap. The CDR3: CASSLAVGLDEKLFF. CDR3 in DNA: TGTGCCAGCAGCTTAGCCGTGGGGCTGGATGAAAAACTGTTTTTT.

The chain links TRBV19 to TRBJ1-1; D is possibly TRBD1 (6 bases). Trimming removed 5 bases from V and 1 base from J, with 14 bases in between. Germline CDR1 is LNHDA and CDR2 is SQIVND (reference sequence). The CDR3 has 15 amino acids. CDR3 bases: TGTGCCAGTAGTTTTGCGGGGGGGGCGAACACTGAAGCTTTCTTT. This gives the protein CASSFAGGANTEAFF. Variable domain in full (rest from reference TRBV19 and TRBJ1-1): DGGITQSPKYLFRKEGQNVTLSCEQNLNHDAMYWYRQDPGQGLRLIYYSQIVNDFQKGDIAEGYSVSREKKESFPLTVTSAQKNPTAFYLCASSFAGGANTEAFFGQGTRLTVV.

V gene TRBV9 combines with J gene TRBJ2-6, with 8 bases matching TRBD2. The CDR3 loop spans 20 amino acids. The germline gives CDR1 SGDLS, CDR2 YYNGEE. Trimming took 4 bases from V and 2 from J; bases not matched to a gene: 17. In DNA form, the CDR3 reads TGTGCCAGCAGCAGAGGGCCGGGTGTAGTAGCGGGAACTGGGGCCAACGTCCTGACTTTC. It yields the protein CASSRGPGVVAGTGANVLTF.

This chain joins TRBV2 and TRBJ2-7; 7 bases fit TRBD2. J gave up 3 bases and V 4 bases, and 12 bases lay outside the gene matches. CDR3 length: 16 residues. In germline, CDR1 is SNHLY, CDR2 FYNNEI. This chain's CDR3 is CASSAGVQRGYYEQYF. CDR3 nucleotides: TGTGCCAGCAGTGCGGGGGTCCAGCGGGGTTACTACGAGCAGTACTTC.

CDR3 nucleotides: TGTGCCAGCTCATTTGCGGGAGGGCCCGCCGGGGAGCTGTTTTTT. This encodes CASSFAGGPAGELFF. The J gene is TRBJ2-2, the V gene TRBV18; 9 nucleotides line up with TRBD2. The CDR3 totals 15 residues. The V and J ends lost 5 bases and 6 bases, in that order; junction bases with no gene match: 7. Per germline, CDR1 KGHSH and CDR2 LQKENI.

This chain connects TRBV5-4 to TRBJ2-1, with 7 bases identical to TRBD2. V gave up 5 bases and J gave up 1 base; unmatched junction bases: 6. Germline CDR1 is SGHNT and CDR2 is YYREEE (reference sequence). CDR3 length: 15 residues. CDR3: CASRRSGVSYNEQFF. In nucleotides, the CDR3 is TGTGCCAGCAGAAGAAGCGGGGTATCCTACAATGAGCAGTTCTTC.

This chain links TRBV6-1 with TRBJ2-1; tentative D call: TRBD1 (5 bases). The CDR3 is made up of 16 amino acids. The V end lost 0 bases, the J end lost 1 base, and 10 bases lay between the germline ends. Germline V gives CDR1 MNHNS, CDR2 SASEGT. CDR3 protein: CASSEAIAGSYNEQFF. In DNA form, the CDR3 reads TGTGCCAGCAGTGAAGCGATCGCAGGGTCCTACAATGAGCAGTTCTTC.

The J gene is TRBJ2-1, the V gene TRBV5-1, with 9 bases identical to TRBD1. This CDR3 is 15 amino acids long. CDR1 and CDR2 (germline): SGHRS, YFSETQ. The V segment lost 4 bases and the J segment 6 bases; nucleotides outside the gene matches: 8. The CDR3 region is CASSPGQGKFNEQFF. The CDR3 region has the DNA TGCGCCAGCAGCCCTGGACAGGGGAAATTCAATGAGCAGTTCTTC. The variable domain in full, with the rest retrieved from reference TRBV5-1 and TRBJ2-1, is KAGVTQTPRYLIKTRGQQVTLSCSPISGHRSVSWYQQTPGQGLQFLFEYFSETQRNKGNFPGRFSGRQFSNSRSEMNVSTLELGDSALYLCASSPGQGKFNEQFFGPGTRLTVL.

The V gene is TRBV7-9, the J gene TRBJ2-7; 8 bases line up with TRBD1. Germline loops: CDR1 SEHNR, CDR2 FQNEAQ (reference sequence). The V gene end was trimmed by 5 bases and the J gene end by 6 bases; junction bases not matched to a gene: 6. This CDR3 is 13 amino acids long. The CDR3 DNA reads TGTGCCAGCAGCCACGAAGGGACAGGCGAGCAGTACTTC. This encodes CASSHEGTGEQYF. Supplemented by reference TRBV7-9 and TRBJ2-7, the full variable domain reads DTGVSQNPRHKITKRGQNVTFRCDPISEHNRLYWYRQTLGQGPEFLTYFQNEAQLEKSRLLSDRFSAERPKGSFSTLEIQRTEQGDSAMYLCASSHEGTGEQYFGPGTRLTVT.

The chain carries TRBV7-3 and TRBJ2-1; 10 bases map to TRBD2. The CDR3 is 16 amino acids. Germline CDR1 reads SGHTA; CDR2 reads FQGTGA. The junction had 2 bases not matched to a gene; V was cut back by 0 bases and J by 3 bases. CDR3 amino acids: CASSLTQREGYNEQFF. The CDR3 DNA is TGTGCCAGCAGCTTAACGCAGCGGGAGGGCTACAATGAGCAGTTCTTC.

Notes on this clone: The junction departs from the called germline gene at one end, perhaps through a read error. The V gene is TRBV7-9, the J gene TRBJ1-1; 7 bases line up with TRBD1. The CDR3 has 16 residues. Germline V lookup: CDR1 SEHNR, CDR2 FQNEAQ (reference sequence). The CDR3 nucleotides read TGTTCCAGCAGCTCACCCGACTCCAGACAGGGTGCTGAAGCTTTCTTT. Translation gives CSSSSPDSRQGAEAFF.

CDR3 DNA sequence: TGTGCCAGCAGTCACGGACAGAATCAGCCCCAGCATTTT. Protein product: CASSHGQNQPQHF. The chain links TRBV6-1 to TRBJ1-5, with D perhaps TRBD1 (6 bases). V lost 5 bases and J 4 bases, leaving 9 bases between the germline ends. The CDR3 has 13 amino acids. Looked up from germline, CDR1 is MNHNS and CDR2 is SASEGT.

This chain links TRBV7-3 with TRBJ2-5; D is possibly TRBD1 (6 bases). The J call may not be correct, given that the DNA end is closer to TRBJ2-7. This CDR3 spans 15 amino acids. Looked up from germline, CDR1 is SGHTA and CDR2 is FQGTGA. The CDR3: CASSQNPGHQYEQYF. As DNA, the CDR3 is TGTGCCAGCAGCCAAAACCCGGGACACCAATACGAGCAGTACTTC.

This clone was observed a few times. A read error may account for a junction end that differs from germline. The genes are TRBV7-9 and TRBJ1-1, with TRBD1 matching over 7 bases. Looked up from germline, CDR1 is SEHNR and CDR2 is FQNEAQ (reference sequence). The CDR3 totals 15 residues. CDR3: CSSSPFQGVDTEAFF. The CDR3 nucleotides are TGTTCCAGCAGCCCTTTCCAGGGGGTGGACACTGAAGCTTTCTTT. Full variable domain (missing parts from reference TRBV7-9 and TRBJ1-1): DTGVSQNPRHKITKRGQNVTFRCDPISEHNRLYWYRQTLGQGPEFLTYFQNEAQLEKSRLLSDRFSAERPKGSFSTLEIQRTEQGDSAMYLCSSSPFQGVDTEAFFGQGTRLTVV.

The rearrangement joins TRBV7-9 to TRBJ2-7; 7 nucleotides line up with TRBD1. V dropped 6 bases and J dropped 3; count of bases not matched to a gene: 2. This CDR3 contains 12 residues. Germline CDR1 reads SEHNR; CDR2 reads FQNEAQ (reference sequence). CDR3 coding DNA: TGTGCCAGCAGTTGGGACAGCTACGAGCAGTACTTC. As protein: CASSWDSYEQYF.

The genes are TRBV10-2 and TRBJ2-3; 7 bases fit TRBD2. The trim removed 7 bases at V and 3 bases at J, leaving 7 bases unmatched. The length of the CDR3 is 14 residues. The germline V gene encodes CDR1 WSHSY and CDR2 SAAADI. The CDR3 DNA follows: TGCGCCAGCAAAGAAGGACTAGTGACAGATACGCAGTATTTT. Its translation is CASKEGLVTDTQYF.

The chain joins TRBV11-1 to TRBJ2-7; weak D call: TRBD2 (5 bases). The CDR3 has 11 amino acids. Trimming left V 3 bases short and J 6 bases short, with 6 bases between. Germline V gene lookup returns CDR1 SGHAT and CDR2 FQDESV (reference sequence). The CDR3 loop reads CASSLEAEQYF. CDR3 DNA sequence: TGTGCCAGCAGCTTGGAGGCCGAGCAGTACTTC.

The chain couples TRBV6-5 to TRBJ1-4, with 7 bases aligning to TRBD1. The CDR3 extends over 14 amino acids. The ends lost 2 bases at V and 7 bases at J; junction bases unmatched: 4. In germline, CDR1 is MNHEY, CDR2 SVGAGI. CDR3: CASSYRGLAEKLFF. DNA for the CDR3: TGTGCCAGCAGTTACAGGGGGCTCGCTGAAAAACTGTTTTTT.

This chain joins TRBV5-1 and TRBJ2-1, with 9 bases identical to TRBD1. The CDR3 consists of 15 residues. CDR1 and CDR2 (germline): SGHRS, YFSETQ. With V trimmed by 0 bases and J by 8 bases, 6 bases remained unmatched. The CDR3 sequence is CASSLGDRDFDEQFF. For the CDR3, the DNA is TGCGCCAGCAGCTTGGGGGACAGGGACTTCGATGAGCAGTTCTTC.

This clone was found a few times. The V call is TRBV9, the J call TRBJ2-7; D is perhaps TRBD2 (7 bases). The V gene lost 0 bases and the J gene lost 2 bases, with 9 bases spanning the gap. Germline-derived CDR1 and CDR2 are SGDLS and YYNGEE. The CDR3 spans 14 residues. The CDR3 sequence: CASSVGGGTYEQYF. The CDR3 DNA reads TGTGCCAGCAGCGTAGGGGGGGGCACCTACGAGCAGTACTTC.

The gene calls are TRBV9 and TRBJ2-1; D unresolved. Trimming took 4 bases from V and 0 from J, leaving 11 bases between them. The CDR3 covers 15 residues. Germline V gene data show CDR1 as SGDLS and CDR2 as YYNGEE. In DNA, the CDR3 is TGTGCCAGCAGCCCGAGACTGGGCTCCTACAATGAGCAGTTCTTC. Its protein product is CASSPRLGSYNEQFF.